This entry concerns a single T cell receptor (beta chain). This record comes from a study of blood T cell repertoires in COVID-19. Turning to the study itself: Acute-phase and convalescent COVID-19 samples originated in the United States, Italy and Spain. In each case, the material was cDNA or gDNA derived from T cells, B-cell-depleted T cells, or PBMCs.

V lost 4 bases to trimming and J lost 4 bases, with 13 bases between them. Germline V CDR1 and CDR2: MNHEY, SVGEGT. This CDR3 is 14 amino acids long. Original processing notes: Nucleated cell counts were estimated from reference gene primer amplification. TCRdb's copy holds only in-frame clones and misses some; the assay was immunoSEQ multiplex PCR. V and J calls and clone size come straight from that table; D and trimming were deduced from the DNA. The sample has approximately 140,000 clones; over 80% are singletons. The source of this sequence is a woman aged 35 to 49 with active or convalescent COVID-19. The sequencing input was peripheral blood. This chain connects TRBV6-2 or TRBV6-3 to TRBJ2-5; perhaps TRBD2 as D (5 bases). CDR3 coding DNA: TGTGCCAGCAGTTCCGAGGGCTTCGGAGAGACCCAGTACTTC. Protein sequence: CASSSEGFGETQYF.